These 17 T cell receptor beta chains originate from one sample sequenced in a study of T cell responses to AZD1222 COVID-19 vaccine. Clones were sequenced by immunoSEQ multiplex PCR, and TCRdb holds only the in-frame ones, with some missing. Of 110,000 or so clones listed, 85% to 90% are singletons. The sample consisted of peripheral blood, taken on day 0 of AZD1222 vaccination. These receptors came from an adult in good health.

This clone was counted only a few times. The chain links TRBV9 to TRBJ1-1; possibly TRBD1 for D (5 bases). The CDR3 is 13 residues long. The V and J ends lost 4 bases and 4 bases respectively, with 11 bases between them. Per germline, CDR1 SGDLS and CDR2 YYNGEE. As DNA, the CDR3 is TGTGCCAGCAGCAGTGGGACGGGCACTGAAGCTTTCTTT. Its protein product is CASSSGTGTEAFF.

The chain recombines TRBV28 with TRBJ2-7; TRBD2 matches at 13 bases. Trimming at V came to 6 bases and at J to 7 bases, leaving 6 bases not matched to a gene. CDR1 MDHEN and CDR2 SYDVKM come from the germline V gene. The CDR3 covers 14 residues. The CDR3 sequence: CASRSPGLAGEQYF. The CDR3 DNA sequence: TGTGCCAGCAGGTCCCCGGGACTAGCGGGGGAGCAGTACTTC.

V and J are TRBV19 and TRBJ2-7, with 9 bases fitting TRBD1. The germline gives CDR1 LNHDA, CDR2 SQIVND (reference sequence). V lost 5 bases and J lost 3; bases outside the gene matches: 8. The CDR3 spans 15 residues. The CDR3 sequence is CASSSAGTGSYEQYF. CDR3 bases: TGTGCCAGTAGTTCAGCCGGGACAGGGAGCTACGAGCAGTACTTC.

This clone was seen once. The chain has TRBV28 and TRBJ1-4; possibly TRBD1 for D (6 bases). Trimming removed 5 bases from V and 7 bases from J, with 17 bases in between. CDR3 length: 15 residues. Germline CDR1 MDHEN, CDR2 SYDVKM. CDR3: CASSAHKRGGEKLFF. The CDR3 DNA reads as TGTGCCAGCAGTGCCCACAAGAGGGGGGGTGAAAAACTGTTTTTT.

V is TRBV30 and J is TRBJ1-1; D unclear. Trimming cost V 4 bases and J 4 bases, with 13 bases left between them. Germline values: CDR1 GTSNPN, CDR2 SVGIG (reference sequence). The CDR3 runs 13 residues. For the CDR3, the DNA is TGTGCCTGGACCGCCCAGTTGAGCACTGAAGCTTTCTTT. Translated: CAWTAQLSTEAFF.

This clone was detected a few times. This chain links TRBV6-6 with TRBJ1-6; D gene uncertain. Between the trimmed V and J ends, which lost 1 base and 9 bases, there was a span of 7 bases. The germline V gene encodes CDR1 MNHNY and CDR2 SVGAGI (reference sequence). CDR3 length: 13 residues. This chain's CDR3 is CASSYLGPSPLHF. For the CDR3, the DNA is TGTGCCAGCAGTTACTTGGGCCCTTCACCCCTCCACTTT.

The chain uses TRBV28 and TRBJ2-5, with TRBD1 matching over 9 bases. J was trimmed by 4 bases and V by 5 bases; bases with no gene match: 14. Germline CDR1 reads MDHEN; CDR2 reads SYDVKM. This CDR3 contains 17 residues. The chain's CDR3 is CASSPINTGGQGETQYF. DNA of the CDR3: TGTGCCAGCAGTCCAATAAATACAGGGGGCCAGGGAGAGACCCAGTACTTC.

This clone showed up just once. V and J are TRBV15 and TRBJ2-7; the D gene is possibly TRBD2 (6 bases). V lost 8 bases, J lost 0 bases, and 14 bases lay in between. The CDR3 length is 14 residues. Germline V gene lookup returns CDR1 LNHNV and CDR2 YYDKDF (reference sequence). The CDR3 nucleotides read TGTGCCACCCAGCCGCGGGGCCCCTCCTACGAGCAGTACTTC. Amino acids: CATQPRGPSYEQYF.

This rearrangement joins TRBV6-9 to TRBJ2-7, with TRBD1 matching over 10 bases. The germline V gene has CDR1 MNHGY and CDR2 SVAAGI. V lost 4 bases to trimming and J lost 2 bases; unmatched junction nucleotides: 5. There are 15 residues in the CDR3. CDR3 residues: CASSLTGTGAYEQYF. CDR3 in DNA: TGTGCCAGCAGTTTGACCGGGACAGGGGCCTACGAGCAGTACTTC.

V is TRBV6-2 or TRBV6-3 and J is TRBJ2-1; 9 bases are shared with TRBD2. Looked up from germline, CDR1 is MNHEY and CDR2 is SVGEGT. After removal of 5 bases from V and 10 bases from J, the junction contained 9 bases not matched to a gene. This CDR3 contains 14 residues. The CDR3 loop reads CASSLLAGNSEQFF. The CDR3 nucleotides are TGTGCCAGCAGTCTGCTAGCGGGAAATTCCGAGCAGTTCTTC.

Only a few counts were recorded for this clone. The V gene is TRBV11-2, the J gene TRBJ2-1, with TRBD2 identical over 11 bases. CDR1 is SGHAT and CDR2 is FQNNGV in the germline V gene. V dropped 5 bases and J dropped 9; count of bases not matched to a gene: 15. CDR3 size: 17 residues. This chain's CDR3 is CASSADFIAGGRREQFF. The CDR3 bases are TGTGCCAGCAGCGCGGATTTTATAGCGGGAGGGCGGCGTGAGCAGTTCTTC.

Only one count was recorded for this clone. The rearrangement links TRBV19 to TRBJ2-1; TRBD2 aligns across 8 bases. CDR3 size: 15 residues. Germline V lookup: CDR1 LNHDA, CDR2 SQIVND (reference sequence). The junction had 7 bases not matched to a gene; V was cut back by 3 bases and J by 6 bases. CDR3 nucleotide sequence: TGTGCCAGTAGTATCGGCTCCAGCGGGGGCAATGAGCAGTTCTTC. This sequence encodes CASSIGSSGGNEQFF.

In this sample, this clone turned up once. The chain uses TRBV18 and TRBJ2-1; 8 bases map to TRBD2. The CDR3 length is 14 residues. V gave up 4 bases and J gave up 7 bases; unmatched junction bases: 6. Germline loops: CDR1 KGHSH, CDR2 LQKENI. The CDR3 region has the DNA TGTGCCAGCTCACAGGGGACTAGGTTTAATGAGCAGTTCTTC. Its translation is CASSQGTRFNEQFF. The full variable domain, with the rest looked up from reference TRBV18 and TRBJ2-1, is NAGVMQNPRHLVRRRGQEARLRCSPMKGHSHVYWYRQLPEEGLKFMVYLQKENIIDESGMPKERFSAEFPKEGPSILRIQQVVRGDSAAYFCASSQGTRFNEQFFGPGTRLTVL.

This clone has just one count. The V and J genes are TRBV24-1 and TRBJ1-4, with D possibly TRBD1 on 5 matching bases. V was pared by 3 bases and J by 10 bases, with 17 bases between. There are 15 residues in the CDR3. From germline, CDR1 is KGHDR and CDR2 SFDVKD. The CDR3 reads CATSDQRFGGGKLFF. The CDR3 DNA reads TGTGCCACCAGTGATCAGCGGTTCGGGGGGGGAAAACTGTTTTTT.

Only one count was recorded for this clone. The chain has TRBV18 and TRBJ2-2; D might be TRBD2 (5 bases). The V and J ends lost 7 bases and 1 base respectively, with 13 bases between them. This CDR3 comprises 15 residues. Germline CDR1 and CDR2: KGHSH and LQKENI. CDR3 loop: CASLTSVENTGELFF. DNA of the CDR3: TGTGCCAGCTTAACTAGTGTGGAGAACACCGGGGAGCTGTTTTTT.

CDR3 region: CASSLDRGGSGANVLTF. In nucleotides, the CDR3 is TGCGCCAGCAGCTTGGACAGGGGAGGGTCTGGGGCCAACGTCCTGACTTTC. This sequence joins TRBV5-1 and TRBJ2-6; either TRBD1 or TRBD2 may supply D (7 bases each). CDR3 length: 17 residues. Germline lookup yields CDR1 SGHRS and CDR2 YFSETQ. Between the trimmed V and J ends, which lost 0 bases and 1 base, there was a span of 11 bases.

V gene TRBV25-1 combines with J gene TRBJ2-1; 8 positions match TRBD1. The CDR3 covers 15 residues. In germline, CDR1 is MGHDK, CDR2 SYGVNS. V lost 9 bases to trimming and J lost 2 bases; unmatched junction nucleotides: 9. The CDR3 here is CASDVGTGAYNEQFF. The CDR3 region has the DNA TGTGCCAGTGACGTCGGGACAGGCGCCTACAATGAGCAGTTCTTC.